Listed below are T cell receptor beta chains from one sample, sequenced in a study of blood T cell repertoires in COVID-19. Sequencing used immunoSEQ multiplex PCR; TCRdb keeps in-frame clones, though not all of them. The repertoire has a few hundred thousand clones, more than 75% of them found once; the top ten carry about 9.4%. Source material: peripheral blood. The receptor set was obtained from a woman aged 30 to 39 with COVID-19, enrolled during active disease. The CDR3 runs from the conserved cysteine through the conserved F or W. Fields, in order: V gene, clone size, D gene, J gene, CDR3 protein, CDR3 DNA. The D gene is left open where the match is weak. The size entry is marked missing in some rows and otherwise reads once, few, many or a size class.

TRBV7-6	once	TRBD2	TRBJ2-2	CASSLTLAVNTGELFF	TGTGCCAGCAGCTTAACCCTAGCGGTGAACACCGGGGAGCTGTTTTTT
TRBV19	-	TRBD2	TRBJ2-4	CASSPRTSGRAVAKNIQYF	TGTGCCAGTAGTCCTCGGACTAGCGGGAGGGCTGTAGCCAAAAACATTCAGTACTTC
TRBV2	-	TRBD2	TRBJ2-1	CASSLGLAGYDEQFF	TGTGCCAGCAGTCTTGGGCTAGCGGGATATGATGAGCAGTTCTTC
TRBV2	-	TRBD1	TRBJ1-5	CASTRGTGNQPQHF	TGTGCCAGCACCAGGGGGACGGGCAATCAGCCCCAGCATTTT
TRBV4-1	-	TRBD2	TRBJ2-7	CASSQALAATYEQYF	TGCGCCAGCAGCCAAGCTCTAGCGGCTACCTACGAGCAGTACTTC
TRBV7-2	-	-	TRBJ2-7	CASSLAAGSPPYEQYF	TGTGCCAGCAGCTTAGCGGCCGGGAGCCCCCCCTACGAGCAGTACTTC
TRBV3-1/TRBV3-2	-	TRBD1	TRBJ2-5	CASSQADRGQETQYF	TGTGCCAGCAGCCAAGCCGACAGGGGCCAAGAGACCCAGTACTTC
TRBV1	once	-	TRBJ1-1	CTSSQDPREAEAFF	TGCACCAGCAGCCAAGATCCCAGGGAGGCAGAAGCTTTCTTT
TRBV14	-	-	TRBJ1-5	CASSHRDRRNQPQHF	TGTGCCAGCAGCCATCGTGACAGACGCAATCAGCCCCAGCATTTT
TRBV7-2	-	-	TRBJ1-4	CASSAQGLGNEKLFF	TGTGCCAGCAGCGCCCAGGGGCTAGGTAATGAAAAACTGTTTTTT
TRBV11-1	-	TRBD1	TRBJ2-7	CASSLGTAYEQYF	TGTGCCAGCAGCTTGGGGACAGCCTACGAGCAGTACTTC
TRBV5-1	-	TRBD2	TRBJ2-1	CASYPGLAGPSSYNEQFF	TGCGCCAGCTACCCCGGACTAGCGGGACCAAGCTCCTACAATGAGCAGTTCTTC
TRBV5-1	once	-	TRBJ1-6	CASSLNRGNSPLHF	TGCGCCAGCAGCTTGAACCGGGGGAATTCACCCCTCCACTTT
TRBV5-1	-	-	TRBJ1-2	CASSFGQRNGYTF	TGCGCCAGCAGCTTTGGACAGCGTAATGGCTACACCTTC
TRBV7-2	-	-	TRBJ2-7	CASSLGPSPYEQYF	TGTGCCAGCAGCTTAGGGCCCTCTCCCTACGAGCAGTACTTC
TRBV9	-	-	TRBJ1-3	CASSVDFYNTIYF	TGTGCCAGCAGCGTAGACTTTTATAACACCATATATTTT
TRBV29-1	-	-	TRBJ2-3	CSVPGYEKPDTQYF	TGCAGCGTCCCAGGCTACGAGAAGCCAGATACGCAGTATTTT
TRBV9	-	TRBD2	TRBJ2-3	CASSAAGAMVTQYF	TGTGCCAGCAGCGCAGCGGGAGCGATGGTTACGCAGTATTTT
TRBV5-5	-	-	TRBJ1-4	CASSLAVARADEKLFF	TGTGCCAGCAGCTTGGCCGTCGCCAGGGCGGATGAAAAACTGTTTTTT
TRBV7-2	-	-	TRBJ2-1	CASSPTGGGYNEQFF	TGTGCCAGCAGCCCAACAGGGGGGGGTTACAATGAGCAGTTCTTC
TRBV19	once	TRBD2	TRBJ2-2	CATNVGLATTDTGELFF	TGTGCCACCAACGTGGGACTAGCGACCACGGACACCGGGGAGCTGTTTTTT
TRBV5-1	-	TRBD1	TRBJ2-3	CASSPGTGGDTQYF	TGCGCCAGCAGCCCCGGGACAGGGGGCGATACGCAGTATTTT
TRBV28	-	-	TRBJ1-5	CASRSTGNQPQHF	TGTGCCAGCAGGAGTACAGGGAATCAGCCCCAGCATTTT
TRBV3-1/TRBV3-2	-	TRBD1	TRBJ1-2	CASRSQGAAGYTF	TGTGCCAGCAGGTCACAGGGGGCGGCCGGCTACACCTTC
TRBV2	-	TRBD2	TRBJ2-1	CASSPSGRGNEQFF	TGTGCCAGCTCCCCTAGCGGGAGGGGCAATGAGCAGTTCTTC
TRBV20-1	-	TRBD1	TRBJ1-1	CSSYRGTEAFF	TGCAGCTCCTACAGGGGAACTGAAGCTTTCTTT
TRBV19	-	TRBD1	TRBJ2-7	CASRQTGGAYEQYF	TGTGCCAGTAGACAGACAGGGGGGGCCTACGAGCAGTACTTC
TRBV6-2/TRBV6-3	-	TRBD2	TRBJ2-1	CASSKAGGPLNEQFF	TGTGCCAGCAGTAAAGCGGGAGGGCCTTTAAATGAGCAGTTCTTC
TRBV3-1/TRBV3-2	-	-	TRBJ2-5	CASTTGQGTETQYF	TGTGCCAGCACTACGGGGCAGGGGACGGAGACCCAGTACTTC
TRBV14	-	-	TRBJ2-3	CASSQTYGQLTDTQYF	TGTGCCAGCAGCCAAACATACGGACAGCTCACAGATACGCAGTATTTT
TRBV6-5	-	TRBD2	TRBJ2-1	CASSSGGSVWNEQFF	TGTGCCAGCAGTTCCGGCGGGAGCGTCTGGAATGAGCAGTTCTTC
TRBV7-3	-	TRBD2	TRBJ2-5	CASSSSGRASETQYF	TGTGCCAGCAGCTCTAGCGGGAGGGCCTCGGAGACCCAGTACTTC
TRBV6-5	-	-	TRBJ1-4	CASRPRERDEKLFF	TGTGCCAGCAGGCCCAGGGAACGAGATGAAAAACTGTTTTTT
TRBV19	-	TRBD1	TRBJ2-4	CASSTGQVGAKNIQYF	TGTGCCAGTAGTACCGGACAGGTGGGGGCCAAAAACATTCAGTACTTC
TRBV28	-	-	TRBJ1-2	CASSTSPNYGYTF	TGTGCCAGCAGTACTAGTCCGAACTATGGCTACACCTTC
TRBV21-1	-	-	TRBJ2-1	CASSKAGGFTYNEQFF	TGTGCCAGCAGCAAAGCCGGAGGATTCACCTACAATGAGCAGTTCTTC
TRBV19	-	TRBD1	TRBJ1-1	CASSSMTGLNTEAFF	TGTGCCAGTAGTTCGATGACAGGGTTGAACACTGAAGCTTTCTTT
TRBV7-2	-	-	TRBJ2-7	CASSLNPGSYEQYF	TGTGCCAGCAGCCTCAATCCGGGATCCTACGAGCAGTACTTC
TRBV6-5	-	TRBD1	TRBJ1-4	CASSYSRQGWDEKLFF	TGTGCCAGCAGTTACTCACGACAGGGCTGGGATGAAAAACTGTTTTTT
TRBV5-8	-	-	TRBJ2-7	CASSYSASRTSFYEQYF	TGTGCCAGCAGCTATTCGGCTAGCAGAACCTCCTTTTACGAGCAGTACTTC
TRBV25-1	once	-	TRBJ1-1	CASTPAQGPGTEAFF	TGTGCCAGCACCCCAGCCCAGGGGCCAGGCACTGAAGCTTTCTTT
TRBV6-5	-	-	TRBJ1-6	CASTAGLGNSPLHF	TGTGCCAGCACCGCGGGGCTAGGGAATTCACCCCTCCACTTT
TRBV6-5	-	TRBD2	TRBJ2-7	CASSYRLAGASYEQYF	TGTGCCAGCAGTTACCGGCTAGCGGGAGCCTCCTACGAGCAGTACTTC
TRBV10-3	-	TRBD2	TRBJ2-4	CAISLGTSPENIQYF	TGTGCCATCAGTCTCGGGACTAGTCCTGAAAACATTCAGTACTTC
TRBV19	-	-	TRBJ1-2	CASSIPRDTQDGYYGYTF	TGTGCCAGTAGTATTCCCCGGGACACTCAAGATGGGTACTATGGCTACACCTTC
TRBV5-1	-	-	TRBJ2-7	CASSLMSSSYEQYF	TGCGCCAGCAGCTTGATGTCCTCTTCCTACGAGCAGTACTTC
TRBV5-4	-	-	TRBJ1-6	CASSLSQVTGASPLHF	TGTGCCAGCAGCCTGAGCCAAGTGACTGGAGCTTCACCCCTCCACTTT
TRBV5-1	-	-	TRBJ1-4	CASSLYTGEKLFF	TGCGCCAGCAGCTTGTACACAGGTGAAAAACTGTTTTTT
TRBV28	-	TRBD1	TRBJ2-7	CASSAGTGAYEQYF	TGTGCCAGCAGTGCCGGGACAGGAGCCTACGAGCAGTACTTC
TRBV5-4	-	TRBD2	TRBJ2-5	CASSFSGSKETQYF	TGTGCCAGCAGCTTCAGCGGGAGCAAAGAGACCCAGTACTTC
TRBV18	-	TRBD1	TRBJ1-2	CASSPPTGSHYGYTF	TGTGCCAGCTCACCCCCGACAGGGTCGCACTATGGCTACACCTTC